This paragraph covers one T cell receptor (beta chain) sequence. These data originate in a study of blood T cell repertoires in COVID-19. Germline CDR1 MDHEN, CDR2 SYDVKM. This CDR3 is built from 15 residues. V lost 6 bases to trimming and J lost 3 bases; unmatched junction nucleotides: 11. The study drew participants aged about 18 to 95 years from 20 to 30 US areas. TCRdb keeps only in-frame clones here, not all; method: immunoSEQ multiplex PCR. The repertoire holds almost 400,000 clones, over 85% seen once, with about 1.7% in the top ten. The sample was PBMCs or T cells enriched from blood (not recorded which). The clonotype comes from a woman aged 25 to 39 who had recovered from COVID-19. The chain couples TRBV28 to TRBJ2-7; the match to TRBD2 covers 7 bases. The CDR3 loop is CASSWGGRGFYEQYF. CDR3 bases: TGTGCCAGCAGCTGGGGAGGGAGAGGGTTCTACGAGCAGTACTTC.